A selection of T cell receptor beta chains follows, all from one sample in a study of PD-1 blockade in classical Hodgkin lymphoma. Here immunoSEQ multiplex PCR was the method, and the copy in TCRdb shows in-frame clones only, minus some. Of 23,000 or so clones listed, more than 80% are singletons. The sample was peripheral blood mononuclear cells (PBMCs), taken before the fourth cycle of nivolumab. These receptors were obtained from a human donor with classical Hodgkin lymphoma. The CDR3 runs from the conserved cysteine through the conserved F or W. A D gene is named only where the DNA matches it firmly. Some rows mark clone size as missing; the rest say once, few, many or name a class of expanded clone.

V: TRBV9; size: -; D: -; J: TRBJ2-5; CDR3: CASSVGPQETQYF; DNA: TGTGCCAGCAGCGTAGGACCGCAAGAGACCCAGTACTTC
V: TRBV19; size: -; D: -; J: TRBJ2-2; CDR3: CASSILAGRNTGELFF; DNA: TGTGCCAGTAGTATACTGGCGGGGAGAAACACCGGGGAGCTGTTTTTT
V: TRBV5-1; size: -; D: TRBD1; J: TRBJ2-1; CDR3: CASSWTGGHEQFF; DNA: TGCGCCAGCAGCTGGACAGGAGGCCATGAGCAGTTCTTC
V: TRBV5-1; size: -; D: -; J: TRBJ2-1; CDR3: CASSGQGDYNEQFF; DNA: TGCGCCAGCAGCGGGCAGGGAGACTACAATGAGCAGTTCTTC
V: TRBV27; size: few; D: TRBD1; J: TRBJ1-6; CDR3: CASSLDRGFSPLHF; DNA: TGTGCCAGCAGTTTGGACAGGGGGTTTTCACCCCTCCACTTT
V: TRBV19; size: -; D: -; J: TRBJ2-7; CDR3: CASSIGLGERSYEQYF; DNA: TGTGCCAGTAGTATTGGGCTGGGGGAACGTAGCTACGAGCAGTACTTC
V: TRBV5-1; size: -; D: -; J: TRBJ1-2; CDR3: CASSLPGVHGYTF; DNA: TGCGCCAGCAGCCTACCCGGGGTCCATGGCTACACCTTC
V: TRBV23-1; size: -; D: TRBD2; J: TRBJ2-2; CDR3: CASSQSDRLGGKVSRYTGELFF; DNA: TGCGCCAGCAGTCAATCGGATCGTCTGGGAGGGAAAGTCAGCAGGTACACCGGGGAGCTGTTTTTT
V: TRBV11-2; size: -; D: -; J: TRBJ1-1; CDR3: CASSLGLVLNTEAFF; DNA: TGTGCCAGCAGCTTAGGCCTAGTACTGAACACTGAAGCTTTCTTT
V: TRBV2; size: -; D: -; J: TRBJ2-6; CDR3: CASSYGVNSGANVLTF; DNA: TGTGCCAGCAGCTACGGGGTAAACTCTGGGGCCAACGTCCTGACTTTC
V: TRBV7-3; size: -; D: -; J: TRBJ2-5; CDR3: CASSPGSGPQETQYF; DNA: TGTGCCAGCAGCCCAGGAAGCGGGCCCCAAGAGACCCAGTACTTC
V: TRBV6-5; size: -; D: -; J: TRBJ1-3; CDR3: CASSYSGHRNTIYF; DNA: TGTGCCAGCAGTTACTCGGGACATCGAAACACCATATATTTT
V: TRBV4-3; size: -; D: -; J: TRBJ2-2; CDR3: CASSQTGTTNTGELFF; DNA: TGCGCCAGCAGCCAAACCGGGACAACGAACACCGGGGAGCTGTTTTTT
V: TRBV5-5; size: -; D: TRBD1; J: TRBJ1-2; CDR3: CASSFVEQGNYGYTF; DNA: TGTGCCAGCAGCTTTGTTGAACAGGGGAACTATGGCTACACCTTC
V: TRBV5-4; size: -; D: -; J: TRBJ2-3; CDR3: CASSPGTASTDTQYF; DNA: TGTGCCAGCAGCCCCGGCACCGCTAGCACAGATACGCAGTATTTT
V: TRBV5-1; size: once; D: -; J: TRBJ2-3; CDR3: CASSLPKYRVTDTQYF; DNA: TGCGCCAGCAGCCTACCCAAATACAGGGTCACAGATACGCAGTATTTT
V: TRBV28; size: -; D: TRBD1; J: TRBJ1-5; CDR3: CASSSAGGAVPSGQPQHF; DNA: TGTGCCAGCAGTTCCGCAGGGGGCGCGGTCCCTTCGGGGCAGCCCCAGCATTTT
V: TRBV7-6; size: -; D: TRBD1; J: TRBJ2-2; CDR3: CASSPRTGNTGELFF; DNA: TGTGCCAGCAGCCCCCGGACAGGGAACACCGGGGAGCTGTTTTTT
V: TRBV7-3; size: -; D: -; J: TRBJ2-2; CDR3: CASSLRGGNTGELFF; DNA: TGTGCCAGCAGCTTAAGAGGGGGGAACACCGGGGAGCTGTTTTTT
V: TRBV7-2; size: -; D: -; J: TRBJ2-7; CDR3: CASSWAPEQGNEQYF; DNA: TGTGCCAGCAGCTGGGCCCCCGAACAGGGAAACGAGCAGTACTTC
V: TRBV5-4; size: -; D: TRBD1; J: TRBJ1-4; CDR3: CASSLKGAVPSSEKLFF; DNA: TGTGCCAGCAGCTTGAAGGGGGCAGTCCCCAGTAGTGAAAAACTGTTTTTT
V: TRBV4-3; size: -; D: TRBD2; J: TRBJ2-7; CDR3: CASSQGFAGAYEQYF; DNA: TGCGCCAGCAGCCAAGGATTTGCGGGAGCCTACGAGCAGTACTTC
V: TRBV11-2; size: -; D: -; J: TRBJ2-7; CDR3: CASSLEGRYEQYF; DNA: TGTGCCAGCAGCTTAGAGGGGCGATACGAGCAGTACTTC
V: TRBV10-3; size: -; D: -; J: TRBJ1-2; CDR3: CAISDQDIYGYTF; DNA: TGTGCCATCAGTGACCAGGATATCTATGGCTACACCTTC
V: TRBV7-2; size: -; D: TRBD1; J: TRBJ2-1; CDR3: CASSLEGTGGRDEQFF; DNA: TGTGCCAGCAGCTTAGAGGGGACAGGGGGCAGGGATGAGCAGTTCTTC
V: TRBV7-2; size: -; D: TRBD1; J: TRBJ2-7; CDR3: CASSPRGGDEQYF; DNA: TGTGCCAGCAGCCCGAGAGGGGGCGACGAGCAGTACTTC
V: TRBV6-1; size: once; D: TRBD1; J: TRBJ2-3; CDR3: CASSSGTGSTDTQYF; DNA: TGTGCCAGCAGCTCCGGGACAGGGAGCACAGATACGCAGTATTTT
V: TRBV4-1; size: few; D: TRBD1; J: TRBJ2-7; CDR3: CASSFSGTGAYEQYF; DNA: TGCGCCAGCAGCTTCTCCGGGACAGGGGCCTACGAGCAGTACTTC
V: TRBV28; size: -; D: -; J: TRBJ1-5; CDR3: CASSLGLGRDLGQPQHF; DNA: TGTGCCAGCAGTTTAGGCCTCGGTAGGGACTTGGGTCAGCCCCAGCATTTT
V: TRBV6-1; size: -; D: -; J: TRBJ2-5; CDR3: CATAYQRQETQYF; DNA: TGTGCCACCGCGTATCAGAGGCAAGAGACCCAGTACTTC
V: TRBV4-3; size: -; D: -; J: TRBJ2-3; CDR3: CASSQDPRRTDTQYF; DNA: TGCGCCAGCAGCCAAGATCCCCGTAGGACAGATACGCAGTATTTT
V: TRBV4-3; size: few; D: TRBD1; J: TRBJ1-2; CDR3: CASSPNRGQDGYTF; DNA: TGCGCCAGCAGCCCAAACAGGGGGCAAGATGGCTACACCTTC
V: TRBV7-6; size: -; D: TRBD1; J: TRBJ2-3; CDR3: CASSLSPGQGTDTQYF; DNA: TGTGCCAGCAGCTTATCTCCGGGACAGGGTACAGATACGCAGTATTTT